Reported below is one T cell receptor beta chain. Participants came from about two dozen US areas, aged about 18 to 95 years. Participant reports of clinical history set cohort assignment. Measured with immunoSEQ multiplex PCR; TCRdb has only the in-frame clones, and not every one. The sample has roughly 200,000 clones; 85% are singletons. The CDR3 spans 14 residues. Germline V CDR1 and CDR2: SGHAT, FQNNGV. Trimming cost V 3 bases and J 2 bases, with 11 bases left between them. The data originate from a study of blood T cell repertoires in COVID-19. Study summary: Samples of COVID-19 (acute and convalescent) were obtained from the United States, Italy and Spain.

The sample taken for sequencing was PBMCs or T cells enriched from blood (not recorded which). V and J are TRBV11-2 and TRBJ2-7; tentative D call: TRBD1 (5 bases). This TCR derives from a middle-aged man who had recovered from COVID-19. CDR3 loop: CASSFQGAPYEQYF. The CDR3 region has the DNA TGTGCCAGCAGCTTTCAAGGGGCGCCCTACGAGCAGTACTTC.